The clone carrying this T cell receptor (beta chain) was observed at least ten times. This sample was included in a study of T cells after posttransplantation cyclophosphamide. Cyclophosphamide on days +3 and +4 followed busulfan-fludarabine conditioning and a marrow graft. TCRdb keeps only in-frame clones here, not all; method: immunoSEQ multiplex PCR. This repertoire lists over 10,000 clones without singletons; 20% to 30% sits in the top ten. Losses at the gene ends were 5 bases for V and 11 bases for J; bases not matched to a gene: 9. This CDR3 has 12 amino acids. Germline CDR1 is MNHEY and CDR2 is SMNVEV (reference sequence).

Sequenced material: PBMCs, taken after allogeneic stem cell transplant with posttransplant cyclophosphamide. The clonotype originates from a female patient in her thirties or forties who received an allogeneic stem cell transplant from an unrelated donor, was CMV-positive, and had acute GVHD only. The graft donor may be the source of some T cells. This sequence joins TRBV27 and TRBJ2-7, with 7 positions matching TRBD1. CDR3 loop: CASSKYRGSEYF. The CDR3 DNA follows: TGTGCCAGCAGTAAATACAGGGGTTCGGAGTACTTC.